A selection of T cell receptor beta chains follows, all from one sample in a study of T cell therapy after organ transplantation. These TCRs' antigens remain unknown. TCRdb's table, derived via immunoSEQ multiplex PCR, lists solely in-frame clones and lacks some. The sample yields about 15,000 clones, 85% to 90% seen once. Sequences were derived from CD8+ T cells from blood, sampled after autologous CMV-specific T cell therapy. The receptors were sampled from a human patient who had received a solid organ transplant and had CMV disease. Some of the T cells may derive from the graft donor. Each CDR3 is given with its conserved first and last residue. A D gene is named only where the DNA matches it firmly. Not every row has a clone size; where given, it reads once, few, many or a size class.

TRBJ1-2 | TRBV20-1 | NA | NA | CSAVEGGGYTF | TGCAGTGCCGTCGAGGGGGGCGGCTACACCTTC
TRBJ1-2 | TRBV6-5 | NA | NA | CASGVGYGYTF | TGTGCCAGCGGGGTAGGCTATGGCTACACCTTC
TRBJ1-1 | TRBV7-8 | NA | NA | CASSFRRAVNTEAFF | TGTGCCAGCAGCTTCCGCCGGGCGGTGAACACTGAAGCTTTCTTT
TRBJ2-1 | TRBV6-6 | NA | NA | CASSYGTDYYNEQFF | TGTGCCAGCAGTTACGGGACTGATTACTACAATGAGCAGTTCTTC
TRBJ1-5 | TRBV5-5 | NA | NA | CASSLVGRGDLGQPQHF | TGTGCCAGCAGCTTAGTAGGACGGGGGGATTTGGGTCAGCCCCAGCATTTT
TRBJ2-3 | TRBV11-2 | NA | NA | CASSSSGGADTQYF | TGTGCCAGCAGCTCCTCAGGGGGGGCAGATACGCAGTATTTT
TRBJ1-1 | TRBV25-1 | NA | NA | CASSLGQNTEAFF | TGTGCCAGCAGTCTTGGACAGAACACTGAAGCTTTCTTT
TRBJ2-1 | TRBV7-2 | medium-sized | TRBD2 | CASSRLAGVNEQFF | TGTGCCAGCAGCCGACTAGCGGGGGTCAATGAGCAGTTCTTC
TRBJ2-7 | TRBV5-6 | NA | TRBD2 | CASSPRLAGGGGEQYF | TGTGCCAGCAGCCCCCGGCTAGCGGGAGGCGGGGGCGAGCAGTACTTC
TRBJ1-4 | TRBV14 | NA | NA | CASSPRRLRDKLFF | TGTGCCAGCAGCCCTCGGAGGCTCCGTGATAAACTGTTTTTT
TRBJ2-3 | TRBV4-1 | NA | NA | CASSQDISRDTQYF | TGCGCCAGCAGCCAAGATATCAGCAGAGATACGCAGTATTTT
TRBJ1-1 | TRBV7-2 | once | TRBD1 | CASSLGQGVEAFF | TGTGCCAGCAGCTTAGGACAGGGAGTTGAAGCTTTCTTT
TRBJ2-1 | TRBV27 | once | NA | CASSRGSFEQFF | TGTGCCAGCAGTCGGGGGAGCTTTGAGCAGTTCTTC
TRBJ1-5 | TRBV19 | NA | NA | CASSIGYRGNQPQHF | TGTGCCAGTAGTATAGGCTACAGGGGCAATCAGCCCCAGCATTTT
TRBJ1-5 | TRBV7-9 | few | NA | CASSLAPYQPQHF | TGTGCCAGCAGCTTAGCCCCTTATCAGCCCCAGCATTTT
TRBJ2-7 | TRBV4-3 | NA | NA | CASSQLRTTYEQYF | TGCGCCAGCAGCCAACTACGGACAACCTACGAGCAGTACTTC
TRBJ2-1 | TRBV6-1 | NA | TRBD2 | CASTVTSGTYNEQFF | TGTGCCAGCACCGTGACTAGCGGAACCTACAATGAGCAGTTCTTC
TRBJ2-2 | TRBV13 | NA | NA | CASSPPNGRGGELFF | TGTGCCAGCAGCCCACCAAACGGGCGAGGCGGGGAGCTGTTTTTT
TRBJ1-4 | TRBV4-1 | NA | NA | CASRPVSGGEKLFF | TGCGCCAGCAGACCCGTATCGGGCGGTGAAAAACTGTTTTTT
TRBJ1-1 | TRBV14 | NA | NA | CASSLRRRHLNTEAFF | TGTGCCAGCAGCCTACGCCGAAGACATTTGAACACTGAAGCTTTCTTT
TRBJ2-1 | TRBV6-6 | NA | NA | CASSYQKYNEQFF | TGTGCCAGCAGTTACCAAAAGTACAATGAGCAGTTCTTC
TRBJ2-1 | TRBV6-4 | NA | NA | CASSGKSSYNEQFF | TGTGCCAGCAGCGGTAAGAGCTCCTACAATGAGCAGTTCTTC
TRBJ2-7 | TRBV5-1 | NA | TRBD1 | CASSRRQGAKYEQYF | TGCGCCAGCAGCCGACGACAGGGAGCTAAATACGAGCAGTACTTC
TRBJ2-3 | TRBV10-3 | large | NA | CAIGRHFTDTQYF | TGTGCCATCGGGCGCCATTTCACAGATACGCAGTATTTT
TRBJ1-1 | TRBV18 | NA | NA | CASRTRGMNTEAFF | TGTGCCAGCCGGACGCGAGGGATGAACACTGAAGCTTTCTTT
TRBJ2-6 | TRBV5-6 | NA | NA | CASSLWGAGANVLTF | TGTGCCAGCAGCTTGTGGGGTGCTGGGGCCAACGTCCTGACTTTC
TRBJ2-7 | TRBV5-6 | NA | NA | CASSPTQRNYEQYF | TGTGCCAGCAGCCCAACCCAGAGAAACTACGAGCAGTACTTC
TRBJ2-3 | TRBV4-3 | NA | TRBD1 | CASSQGQGVTDTQYF | TGCGCCAGCAGCCAGGGACAGGGGGTAACAGATACGCAGTATTTT
TRBJ1-1 | TRBV6-6 | NA | NA | CASSSGDTEAFF | TGTGCCAGCAGCTCAGGTGACACTGAAGCTTTCTTT
TRBJ2-7 | TRBV4-1 | NA | TRBD1 | CASSQDRGQGAYEQYF | TGCGCCAGCAGCCAAGATCGCGGACAGGGGGCCTACGAGCAGTACTTC
TRBJ1-1 | TRBV10-1 | NA | TRBD1 | CASSEPKPGQGTTEAFF | TGCGCCAGCAGTGAGCCCAAACCGGGACAGGGTACCACTGAAGCTTTCTTT
TRBJ1-2 | TRBV7-9 | few | NA | CASSFHSGAYGYTF | TGTGCCAGCAGCTTTCACTCAGGGGCCTATGGCTACACCTTC
TRBJ2-7 | TRBV5-6 | NA | NA | CASSLAGGAPSYEQYF | TGTGCCAGCAGCTTGGCAGGGGGGGCGCCGAGCTACGAGCAGTACTTC
TRBJ1-5 | TRBV6-5 | NA | NA | CASSPGFFANQPQHF | TGTGCCAGCAGTCCAGGGTTTTTCGCAAATCAGCCCCAGCATTTT
TRBJ2-1 | TRBV10-2 | NA | NA | CASSGSGVSYNEQFF | TGCGCCAGCAGTGGGAGCGGCGTCTCCTACAATGAGCAGTTCTTC
TRBJ1-2 | TRBV29-1 | NA | TRBD1 | CSARTGAGYTF | TGCAGCGCCCGGACAGGGGCTGGCTACACCTTC
TRBJ1-5 | TRBV15 | NA | NA | CATSHVSNQPQHF | TGTGCCACCAGCCACGTCAGCAATCAGCCCCAGCATTTT
TRBJ1-4 | TRBV4-1 | NA | NA | CASSQEGAGEKLFF | TGCGCCAGCAGCCAAGAGGGGGCAGGGGAAAAACTGTTTTTT
TRBJ2-7 | TRBV15 | NA | NA | CATSIPGIYEQYF | TGTGCCACCAGCATTCCCGGGATCTACGAGCAGTACTTC
TRBJ1-1 | TRBV9 | NA | TRBD1 | CASSVDGRGQTEAFF | TGTGCCAGCAGCGTAGATGGCAGGGGGCAAACTGAAGCTTTCTTT
TRBJ2-3 | TRBV9 | NA | TRBD2 | CASSPGTISSTDTQYF | TGTGCCAGCAGCCCTGGGACTATTTCTAGCACAGATACGCAGTATTTT
TRBJ1-5 | TRBV19 | NA | TRBD1 | CATRVPGQGAFSNQPQHF | TGTGCCACCAGAGTCCCGGGACAGGGGGCCTTCAGCAATCAGCCCCAGCATTTT
TRBJ2-3 | TRBV4-2 | few | NA | CASSYGQGADTQYF | TGTGCCAGCAGCTACGGGCAGGGCGCAGATACGCAGTATTTT
TRBJ1-1 | TRBV19 | NA | TRBD1 | CASSPHRGVTEAFF | TGTGCCAGTAGTCCTCACAGGGGGGTCACTGAAGCTTTCTTT
TRBJ2-7 | TRBV19 | NA | NA | CASSMTPGSYEQYF | TGTGCCAGTAGTATGACTCCGGGGTCCTACGAGCAGTACTTC
TRBJ2-7 | TRBV7-9 | NA | TRBD1 | CASSFNPGQPYEQYF | TGTGCCAGCAGCTTTAACCCGGGACAGCCCTACGAGCAGTACTTC
TRBJ2-2 | TRBV4-1 | NA | TRBD2 | CASSPRAGERTGELFF | TGCGCCAGCAGCCCTCGAGCGGGGGAGCGCACCGGGGAGCTGTTTTTT
TRBJ1-2 | TRBV4-2 | NA | NA | CASSPTSGANYGYTF | TGTGCCAGCAGCCCTACCAGTGGAGCTAACTATGGCTACACCTTC
TRBJ2-1 | TRBV7-6 | NA | NA | CASSLIGGGSYNEQFF | TGTGCCAGCAGCTTAATTGGTGGAGGGTCCTACAATGAGCAGTTCTTC
TRBJ2-2 | TRBV5-6 | NA | TRBD1 | CASSSGTGYTGELFF | TGTGCCAGCAGCTCGGGGACAGGGTACACCGGGGAGCTGTTTTTT
TRBJ2-1 | TRBV4-1 | NA | TRBD2 | CASSQGSGRAWNEQFF | TGCGCCAGCAGCCAAGGAAGCGGGAGGGCCTGGAATGAGCAGTTCTTC
TRBJ2-7 | TRBV10-2 | NA | NA | CASRSDEQYF | TGCGCCAGCAGGTCCGACGAGCAGTACTTC
TRBJ2-1 | TRBV11-2 | NA | NA | CASSLGGSYNEQFF | TGTGCCAGCAGCTTAGGGGGATCCTACAATGAGCAGTTCTTC
TRBJ1-1 | TRBV9 | NA | NA | CASSVVDTEAFF | TGTGCCAGCAGCGTAGTGGACACTGAAGCTTTCTTT